These 18 T cell receptor beta chains share one sample of origin, sequenced in a study of spatial heterogeneity in lung cancer. Study-wide points: Counts that tracked tumor mutation counts were those of expanded intratumoral alpha and beta TCRs.

Which antigens these TCRs recognize remains unknown. TCRdb recomputed calls from the 5' RACE reads with MiXCR, one row per CDR3 protein. The sample records 20,000 to 25,000 distinct CDR3 sequences, about 6% being singletons. Described time point: sample taken at primary tumor resection. The input for sequencing was lung tumor tissue, taken at surgery. These receptors came from a male donor with early-stage non-small cell lung cancer.

This clonotype was counted at least ten times. V gene TRBV19 combines with J gene TRBJ2-2; a weak D match, TRBD2 (6 bases). Trimming cost V 7 bases and J 4 bases, with 13 bases left between them. From germline, CDR1 is LNHDA and CDR2 SQIVND (reference sequence). This CDR3 is 14 amino acids long. The CDR3 bases are TGTGCCAGTACCTCTAGCGAGAGCACCGGGGAGCTGTTTTTT. This encodes CASTSSESTGELFF.

This clonotype was counted at least ten times. J is TRBJ2-1 and V is TRBV28, with 12 bases fitting TRBD2. In germline, CDR1 is MDHEN, CDR2 SYDVKM. The CDR3 consists of 18 residues. The V segment lost 7 bases and the J segment 0 bases; nucleotides outside the gene matches: 10. The CDR3: CASTQGLAGLSSYNEQFF. DNA of the CDR3: TGTGCCAGCACCCAAGGACTAGCGGGACTAAGCTCCTACAATGAGCAGTTCTTC.

The sample holds a few counts of this clonotype. The rearrangement uses TRBV19 and TRBJ1-5; D gene ambiguous. V lost 7 bases and J lost 3, with 16 bases in between. The CDR3 spans 15 residues. CDR1 and CDR2 from the germline V gene are LNHDA and SQIVND (reference sequence). The CDR3 DNA is TGTGCCAGTACCGTGACGGCTACCCCCAATCAGCCCCAGCATTTT. It yields the protein CASTVTATPNQPQHF.

The chain uses TRBV6-1 and TRBJ2-7; TRBD2 matches at 8 bases. The J segment lost 4 bases and the V segment lost 6 bases, leaving 11 bases of the junction unmatched. This CDR3 has 15 residues. CDR1 MNHNS and CDR2 SASEGT come from the germline V gene. CDR3 DNA sequence: TGTGCCAGCAGCCTGATAGCGGGGATTGCTTACGAGCAGTACTTC. Protein product: CASSLIAGIAYEQYF.

At least ten counts were recorded for this clonotype. CDR3 nucleotides: TGTGCCAGCAGCCAGGGGACAGGGAGCGTCAATGAGCAGTTCTTC. Translating gives CASSQGTGSVNEQFF. The V and J genes are TRBV5-6 and TRBJ2-1, with 9 positions matching TRBD1. V lost 4 bases and J lost 6; bases outside the gene matches: 8. The germline V gene encodes CDR1 SGHDT and CDR2 YYEEEE. The CDR3 contains 15 residues.

V is TRBV10-2 and J is TRBJ2-7, with 9 bases lining up with TRBD2. Germline V gene sequence: CDR1 WSHSY, CDR2 SAAADI. V lost 5 bases and J lost 5; bases outside the gene matches: 7. The CDR3 is made up of 14 amino acids. CDR3 bases: TGCGCCAGCAGTCTTTCTAGCGGGATGGACGAGCAGTACTTC. This codes for CASSLSSGMDEQYF.

The rearrangement joins TRBV5-6 to TRBJ1-2; D might be TRBD1 (5 bases). The V end was cut by 3 bases, the J end by 2 bases, with 14 bases between. CDR3 length equals 15 residues. CDR1 is SGHDT and CDR2 is YYEEEE in the germline V gene. CDR3 residues: CASSSGFSWNYGYTF. The CDR3 bases are TGTGCCAGCAGCTCAGGGTTCTCGTGGAACTATGGCTACACCTTC. Using reference TRBV5-6 and TRBJ1-2 for the parts outside the CDR3, the full variable domain is DAGVTQSPTHLIKTRGQQVTLRCSPKSGHDTVSWYQQALGQGPQFIFQYYEEEERQRGNFPDRFSGHQFPNYSSELNVNALLLGDSALYLCASSSGFSWNYGYTFGSGTRLTVV.

This clonotype occurred many times. The V gene is TRBV18, the J gene TRBJ2-7; 10 bases align to TRBD2. The CDR3 runs 16 residues. From germline, CDR1 is KGHSH and CDR2 LQKENI. Losses at the gene ends were 0 bases for V and 5 bases for J; bases not matched to a gene: 7. CDR3: CASSPPKAGGVNEQYF. CDR3 nucleotides: TGTGCCAGCTCACCACCGAAAGCGGGAGGGGTAAACGAGCAGTACTTC.

V and J are TRBV24-1 and TRBJ2-2; D may be TRBD1 (5 bases). V lost 4 bases and J lost 7, with 12 bases in between. The CDR3 has 14 residues. Looked up from germline, CDR1 is KGHDR and CDR2 is SFDVKD. The CDR3, as DNA: TGTGCCACCAGTGACCCCCAGGGATACGGGGAGCTGTTTTTT. Its protein is CATSDPQGYGELFF.

This clonotype has a count of ten or more. The rearrangement joins TRBV3-1 to TRBJ1-3; D call uncertain. The ends were cut back, 0 bases at V and 6 bases at J, with 15 bases in the middle. Germline loops: CDR1 LGHDT, CDR2 YNNKEL (reference sequence). CDR3 length equals 16 residues. The CDR3 DNA is TGTGCCAGCAGCCAAGAACCCCAGAAGGGATCAAACACCATATATTTT. It specifies CASSQEPQKGSNTIYF. Based on the CDR3 plus reference TRBV3-1 and TRBJ1-3, the full variable domain is DTAVSQTPKYLVTQMGNDKSIKCEQNLGHDTMYWYKQDSKKFLKIMFSYNNKELIINETVPNRFSPKSPDKAHLNLHINSLELGDSAVYFCASSQEPQKGSNTIYFGEGSWLTVV.

This clonotype was seen repeatedly, ten times or more. The chain couples TRBV19 to TRBJ2-6; D gene uncertain. The CDR3 sequence is 15 residues long. Trimming cost V 2 bases and J 0 bases, with 5 bases left between them. The germline V gene has CDR1 LNHDA and CDR2 SQIVND (reference sequence). The CDR3 DNA reads TGTGCCAGTAGTATATACAGCTCTGGGGCCAACGTCCTGACTTTC. This translates into CASSIYSSGANVLTF.

This clonotype is categorized as medium-sized (0.01 to 0.1%). V usage is TRBV7-2 and J usage is TRBJ2-1, with TRBD2 identical over 8 bases. CDR3 length: 15 amino acids. Trimming removed 3 bases from V and 0 bases from J; junction bases left unmatched: 1. In germline, CDR1 is SGHTA, CDR2 FQGNSA. CDR3 protein: CASSFSGSSYNEQFF. The CDR3 coding sequence is TGTGCCAGCAGCTTCAGCGGGAGCTCCTACAATGAGCAGTTCTTC.

The table lists this clonotype with many counts. The chain employs TRBV30 and TRBJ1-1, with 7 bases lining up with TRBD1. V dropped 2 bases and J dropped 0; count of bases not matched to a gene: 3. The CDR3 spans 14 residues. The germline gives CDR1 GTSNPN, CDR2 SVGIG (reference sequence). CDR3 sequence (DNA): TGTGCCTGGAGTCTCGGACAGGTGAACACTGAAGCTTTCTTT. Its protein is CAWSLGQVNTEAFF.

The sample holds many counts of this clonotype. The chain's CDR3 is CASSTGGQGALLEQYF. In DNA form, the CDR3 reads TGTGCCAGCAGCACGGGGGGGCAGGGGGCGCTTCTCGAGCAGTACTTC. The chain is built from TRBV5-6 and TRBJ2-7; D may match TRBD1 or TRBD2 (8 bases each). CDR3 length: 16 residues. Trimming pared 4 bases from V and 6 bases from J, leaving 23 bases between. CDR1 SGHDT and CDR2 YYEEEE come from the germline V gene.

This clonotype was observed many times. This sequence joins TRBV3-1 and TRBJ1-6; 7 nucleotides agree with TRBD1. Germline V gene lookup returns CDR1 LGHDT and CDR2 YNNKEL (reference sequence). The CDR3 extends over 14 amino acids. V lost 3 bases, J lost 10 bases, and 6 bases stayed unmatched. CDR3 sequence (DNA): TGTGCCAGCAGCCAGACAGGGAGGCAATCACCCCTCCACTTT. Protein sequence: CASSQTGRQSPLHF.

Ten or more counts support this clonotype. This chain uses TRBV12-3 or TRBV12-4 with TRBJ2-5; TRBD2 matches at 10 bases. J lost 6 bases, V lost 6 bases, and 7 bases had no gene match. The CDR3 runs 14 residues. The CDR3 nucleotides are TGTGCCAGCAGGCCTAGCGGGGGTATCCAGACCCAGTACTTC. This codes for CASRPSGGIQTQYF.

This clonotype was counted between two and nine times. The chain joins TRBV6-5 to TRBJ1-2; tentative D call: TRBD1 (5 bases). Germline CDR1 is MNHEY and CDR2 is SVGAGI. V lost 0 bases and J lost 14, with 16 bases in between. The CDR3 is made up of 13 amino acids. CDR3 DNA sequence: TGTGCCAGCAGTTACTCAGGTGGCCGGGACGTTACCTTC. It specifies CASSYSGGRDVTF.

This clonotype was seen repeatedly, ten times or more. This rearrangement joins TRBV27 to TRBJ1-1; tentatively, D is TRBD1 (5 bases). The length of the CDR3 is 14 residues. The ends were cut back, 5 bases at V and 1 base at J, with 11 bases in the middle. CDR1 is MNHEY and CDR2 is SMNVEV in the germline V gene (reference sequence). CDR3: CASSPRQRNTEAFF. CDR3 coding DNA: TGTGCCAGCAGTCCTAGACAGAGGAACACTGAAGCTTTCTTT.